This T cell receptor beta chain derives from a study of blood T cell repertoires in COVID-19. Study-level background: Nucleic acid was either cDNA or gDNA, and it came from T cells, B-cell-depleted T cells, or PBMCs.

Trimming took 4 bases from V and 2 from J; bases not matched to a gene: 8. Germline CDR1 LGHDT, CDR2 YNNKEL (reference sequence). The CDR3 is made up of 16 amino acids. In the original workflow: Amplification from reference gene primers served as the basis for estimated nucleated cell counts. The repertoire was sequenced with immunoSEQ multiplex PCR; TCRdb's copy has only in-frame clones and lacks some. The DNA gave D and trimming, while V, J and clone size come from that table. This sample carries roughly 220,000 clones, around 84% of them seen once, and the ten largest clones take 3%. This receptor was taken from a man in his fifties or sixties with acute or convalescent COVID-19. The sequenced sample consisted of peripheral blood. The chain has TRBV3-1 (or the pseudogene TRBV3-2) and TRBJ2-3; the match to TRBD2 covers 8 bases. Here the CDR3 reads CASSLERRGATDTQYF. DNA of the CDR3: TGTGCCAGCAGCCTAGAACGGCGGGGGGCCACAGATACGCAGTATTTT.